A single T cell receptor beta chain is shown here with its context. The CDR3 sequence is 14 residues long. Trimming took 5 bases from V and 3 from J, leaving 11 bases between them. The germline gives CDR1 KGHSH, CDR2 LQKENI. The data stem from a study of blood T cell repertoires in COVID-19. Study details: Samples came from the United States, Italy and Spain, spanning acute and convalescent COVID-19.

Seattle's enrolled individuals joined amid active infection and were then monitored longitudinally. How the authors handled the data: Reference gene primer amplification yielded estimated nucleated cell counts. Produced via immunoSEQ multiplex PCR; TCRdb's table is partial and in-frame only. V, J and clone size reflect that table, while D and trimming were determined from the DNA. The data hold over 150,000 clones, with roughly four fifths observed a single time. This TCR was sampled from a woman of 80 years or more with COVID-19, enrolled during active disease. The sequenced material came from peripheral blood. J is TRBJ1-5 and V is TRBV18; D ambiguous. For the CDR3, the DNA is TGTGCCAGCTCAACCCAGTCTCACAATCAGCCCCAGCATTTT. Translating it yields CASSTQSHNQPQHF.